This TCR beta chain was recorded in a study of CD8 T cells in ankylosing spondylitis. Study conclusions and caveats: Ankylosing spondylitis blood appeared to carry a characteristic TCR beta motif of under ten highly homologous variants. Prior literature has documented some motif variants in synovial fluid and blood from reactive arthritis.

As the method for making TCR beta libraries, quantitative 5'-RACE with molecular barcodes was used. TCRdb re-called the 5' RACE reads through MiXCR, storing one row per CDR3 protein. The data contain a few hundred thousand distinct CDR3 sequences, about 13% of them singletons. The CDR3 covers 14 residues. The V gene end was trimmed by 6 bases and the J gene end by 2 bases; junction bases not matched to a gene: 5. Germline V gives CDR1 LGHNT, CDR2 FRNRAP. This clonotype showed up just a few times. Its specificity is unknown. Input material: blood, either unsorted or a sorted T cell fraction (not recorded which). This rearrangement joins TRBV12-5 to TRBJ2-3; the match to TRBD1 covers 7 bases. The receptor's source is a male donor with ankylosing spondylitis. DNA of the CDR3: TGTGCTAGTGGAACAGGGGTTCCCACAGATACGCAGTATTTT. Its translation is CASGTGVPTDTQYF.